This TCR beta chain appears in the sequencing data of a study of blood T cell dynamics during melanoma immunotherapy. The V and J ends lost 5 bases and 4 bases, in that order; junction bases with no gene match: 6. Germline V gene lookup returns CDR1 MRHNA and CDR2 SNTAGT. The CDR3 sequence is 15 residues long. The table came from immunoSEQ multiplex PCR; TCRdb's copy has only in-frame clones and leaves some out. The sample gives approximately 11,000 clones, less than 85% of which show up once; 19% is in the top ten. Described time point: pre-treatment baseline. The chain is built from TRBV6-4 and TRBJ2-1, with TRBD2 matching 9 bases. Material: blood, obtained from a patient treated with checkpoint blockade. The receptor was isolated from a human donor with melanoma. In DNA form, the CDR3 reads TGTGCCAGCAGTTTAGCGGGAGCTGGGTACAATGAGCAGTTCTTC. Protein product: CASSLAGAGYNEQFF.